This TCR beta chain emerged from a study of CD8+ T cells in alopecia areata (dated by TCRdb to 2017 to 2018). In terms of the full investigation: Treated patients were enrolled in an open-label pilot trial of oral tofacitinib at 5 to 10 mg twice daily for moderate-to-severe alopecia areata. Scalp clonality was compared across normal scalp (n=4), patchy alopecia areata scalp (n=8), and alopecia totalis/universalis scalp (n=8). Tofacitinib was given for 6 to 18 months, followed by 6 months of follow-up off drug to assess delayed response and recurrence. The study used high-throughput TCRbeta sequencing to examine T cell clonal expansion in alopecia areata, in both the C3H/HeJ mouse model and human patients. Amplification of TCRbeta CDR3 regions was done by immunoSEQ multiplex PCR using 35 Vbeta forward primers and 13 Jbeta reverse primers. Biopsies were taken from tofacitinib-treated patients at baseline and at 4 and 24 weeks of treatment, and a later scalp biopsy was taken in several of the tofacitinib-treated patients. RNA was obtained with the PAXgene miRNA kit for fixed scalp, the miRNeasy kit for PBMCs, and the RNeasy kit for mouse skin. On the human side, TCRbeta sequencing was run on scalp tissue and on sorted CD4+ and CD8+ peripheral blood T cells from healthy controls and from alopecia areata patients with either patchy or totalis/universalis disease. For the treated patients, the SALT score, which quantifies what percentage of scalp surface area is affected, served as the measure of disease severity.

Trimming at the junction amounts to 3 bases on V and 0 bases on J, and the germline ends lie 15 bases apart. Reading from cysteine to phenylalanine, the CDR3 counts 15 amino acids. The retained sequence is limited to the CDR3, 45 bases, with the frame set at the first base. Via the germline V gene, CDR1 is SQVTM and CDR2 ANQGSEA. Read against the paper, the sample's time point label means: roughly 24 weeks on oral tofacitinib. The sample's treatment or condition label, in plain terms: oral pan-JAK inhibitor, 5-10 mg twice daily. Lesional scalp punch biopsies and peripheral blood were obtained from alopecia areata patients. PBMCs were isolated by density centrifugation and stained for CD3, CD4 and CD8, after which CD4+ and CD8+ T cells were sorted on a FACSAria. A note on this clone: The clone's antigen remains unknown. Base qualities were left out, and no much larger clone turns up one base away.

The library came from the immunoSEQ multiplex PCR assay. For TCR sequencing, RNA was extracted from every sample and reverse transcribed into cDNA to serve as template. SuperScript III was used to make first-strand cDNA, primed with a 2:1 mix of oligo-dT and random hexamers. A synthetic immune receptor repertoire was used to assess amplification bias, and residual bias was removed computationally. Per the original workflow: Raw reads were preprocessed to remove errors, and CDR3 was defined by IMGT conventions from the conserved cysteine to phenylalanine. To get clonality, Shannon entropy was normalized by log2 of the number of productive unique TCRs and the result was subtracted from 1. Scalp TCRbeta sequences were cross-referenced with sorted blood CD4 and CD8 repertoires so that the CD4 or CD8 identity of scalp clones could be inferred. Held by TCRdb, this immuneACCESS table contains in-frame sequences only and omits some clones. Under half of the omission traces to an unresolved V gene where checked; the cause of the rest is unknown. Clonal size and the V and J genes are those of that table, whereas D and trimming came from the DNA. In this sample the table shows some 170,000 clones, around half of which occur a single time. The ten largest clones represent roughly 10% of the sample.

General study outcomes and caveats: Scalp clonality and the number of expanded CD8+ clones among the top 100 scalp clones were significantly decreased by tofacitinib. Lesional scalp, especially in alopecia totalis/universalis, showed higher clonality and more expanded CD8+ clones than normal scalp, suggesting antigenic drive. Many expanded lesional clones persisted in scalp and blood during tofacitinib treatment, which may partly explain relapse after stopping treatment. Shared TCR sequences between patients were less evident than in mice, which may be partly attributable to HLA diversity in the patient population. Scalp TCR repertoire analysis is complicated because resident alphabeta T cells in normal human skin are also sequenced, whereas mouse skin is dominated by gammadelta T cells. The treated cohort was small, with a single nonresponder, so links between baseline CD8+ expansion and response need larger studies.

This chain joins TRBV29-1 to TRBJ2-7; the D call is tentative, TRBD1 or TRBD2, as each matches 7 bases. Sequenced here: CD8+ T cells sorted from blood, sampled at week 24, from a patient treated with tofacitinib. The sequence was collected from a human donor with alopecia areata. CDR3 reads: CSVERGRGSSYEQYF. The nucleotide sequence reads TGCAGCGTTGAGAGGGGGCGGGGGAGCTCCTACGAGCAGTACTTC.